The clone carrying this T cell receptor (beta chain) was counted at least ten times. Its antigen remains unknown. The data derive from a study of T cell repertoires in cytomegalovirus infection. Via MiXCR, TCRdb re-called the reads, giving one row per CDR3 protein. The sample has 680,000 or so distinct CDR3 sequences, around a third seen once. The germline V gene encodes CDR1 SGHVS and CDR2 FNYEAQ. This CDR3 spans 15 amino acids. Trimming at V came to 1 base and at J to 3 bases, leaving 4 bases not matched to a gene. J is TRBJ1-1 and V is TRBV7-6; 8 positions agree with TRBD1. This sample comprised cultured PBMCs, obtained from culture after CMV antigen stimulation. The sequence came from a human donor in good health (CMV status not recorded). Some clones in this sample may be carry-over from other donors' samples. CDR3 nucleotide sequence: TGTGCCAGCAGCTTAGATCCGGGACAGGACACTGAAGCTTTCTTT. It codes for CASSLDPGQDTEAFF.